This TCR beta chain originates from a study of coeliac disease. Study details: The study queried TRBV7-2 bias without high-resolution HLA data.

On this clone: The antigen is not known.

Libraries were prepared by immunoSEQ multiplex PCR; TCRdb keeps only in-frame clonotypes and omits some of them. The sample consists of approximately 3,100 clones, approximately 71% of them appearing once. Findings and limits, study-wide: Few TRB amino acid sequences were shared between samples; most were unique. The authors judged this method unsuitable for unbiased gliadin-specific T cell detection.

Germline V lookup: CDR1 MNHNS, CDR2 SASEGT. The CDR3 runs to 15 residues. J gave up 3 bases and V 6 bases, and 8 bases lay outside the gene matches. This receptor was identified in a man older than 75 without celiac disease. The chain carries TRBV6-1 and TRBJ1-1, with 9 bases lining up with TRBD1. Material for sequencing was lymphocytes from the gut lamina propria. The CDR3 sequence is CASRALTGGHTEAFF. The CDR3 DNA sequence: TGTGCCAGCAGAGCCTTAACAGGGGGCCACACTGAAGCTTTCTTT.